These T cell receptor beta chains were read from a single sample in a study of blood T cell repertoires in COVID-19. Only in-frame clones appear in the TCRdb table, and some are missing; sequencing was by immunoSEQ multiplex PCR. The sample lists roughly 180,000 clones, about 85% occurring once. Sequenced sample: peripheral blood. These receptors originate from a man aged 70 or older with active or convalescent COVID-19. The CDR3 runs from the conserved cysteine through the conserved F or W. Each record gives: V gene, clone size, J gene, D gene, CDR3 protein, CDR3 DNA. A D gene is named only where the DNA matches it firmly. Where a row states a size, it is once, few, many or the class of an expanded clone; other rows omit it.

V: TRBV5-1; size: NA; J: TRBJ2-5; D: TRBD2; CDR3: CASSLAAGAETQYF; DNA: TGCGCCAGCAGCTTGGCGGCGGGAGCAGAGACCCAGTACTTC
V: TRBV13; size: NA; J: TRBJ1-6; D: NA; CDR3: CASSLRTAGLPLHF; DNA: TGTGCCAGCAGCTTGCGGACAGCTGGCCTTCCCCTCCACTTT
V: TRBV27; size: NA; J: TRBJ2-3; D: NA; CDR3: CASSRVGLPNTDTQYF; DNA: TGTGCCAGCAGCCGGGTGGGACTGCCTAACACAGATACGCAGTATTTT
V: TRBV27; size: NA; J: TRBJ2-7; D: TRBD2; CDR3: CASRGTSGSYEQYF; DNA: TGTGCCAGCAGGGGGACTAGCGGCTCCTACGAGCAGTACTTC
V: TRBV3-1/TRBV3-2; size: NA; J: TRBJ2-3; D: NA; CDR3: CASSQRDRGARPDTQYF; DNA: TGTGCCAGCAGCCAACGCGATCGGGGGGCCCGTCCAGATACGCAGTATTTT
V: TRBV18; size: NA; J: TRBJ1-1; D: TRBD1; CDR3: CASSPKGQGVAEAFF; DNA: TGTGCCAGCTCACCAAAGGGACAGGGTGTCGCTGAAGCTTTCTTT
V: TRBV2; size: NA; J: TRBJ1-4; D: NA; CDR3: CASRGDGATNEKLFF; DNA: TGTGCCAGCAGAGGAGACGGGGCAACTAATGAAAAACTGTTTTTT
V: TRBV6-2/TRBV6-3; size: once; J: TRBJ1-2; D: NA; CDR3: CASSYPGFHNYGYTF; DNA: TGTGCCAGCAGTTACCCAGGGTTCCATAACTATGGCTACACCTTC
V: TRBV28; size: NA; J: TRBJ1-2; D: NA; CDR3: CASSGLFRKNYGYTF; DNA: TGTGCCAGCAGCGGCCTTTTCAGGAAAAACTATGGCTACACCTTC
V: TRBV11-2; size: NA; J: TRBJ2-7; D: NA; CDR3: CASSLDYSYEQYF; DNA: TGTGCCAGCAGCTTAGATTACAGCTACGAGCAGTACTTC
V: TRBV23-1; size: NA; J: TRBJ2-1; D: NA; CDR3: CASTPQGSRPLDNEQFF; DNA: TGCGCCAGCACCCCGCAGGGGTCACGGCCCTTAGACAATGAGCAGTTCTTC
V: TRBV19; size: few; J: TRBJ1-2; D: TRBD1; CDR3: CASSRQGLGGYTF; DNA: TGTGCCAGTAGTAGACAGGGACTTGGAGGCTACACCTTC
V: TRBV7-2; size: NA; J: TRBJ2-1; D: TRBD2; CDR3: CASSSTSGGPSSYNEQFF; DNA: TGTGCCAGCAGCTCAACTAGCGGGGGGCCCAGCTCCTACAATGAGCAGTTCTTC
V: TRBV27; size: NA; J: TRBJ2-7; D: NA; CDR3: CASSGTPQGEQYF; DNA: TGTGCCAGCAGTGGAACACCACAGGGCGAGCAGTACTTC
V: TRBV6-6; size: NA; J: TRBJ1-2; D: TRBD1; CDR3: CASSYYTRGVEGGYTF; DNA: TGTGCCAGCAGTTACTACACCAGGGGGGTGGAGGGTGGCTACACCTTC
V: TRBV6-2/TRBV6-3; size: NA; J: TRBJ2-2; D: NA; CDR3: CASSTPTGQIGNTGELFF; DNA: TGTGCCAGCAGTACCCCAACAGGGCAGATAGGGAACACCGGGGAGCTGTTTTTT
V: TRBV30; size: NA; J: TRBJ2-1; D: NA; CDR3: CAWSPIAEPYNEQFF; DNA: TGTGCCTGGAGCCCGATAGCGGAACCCTACAATGAGCAGTTCTTC
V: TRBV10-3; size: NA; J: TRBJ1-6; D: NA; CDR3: CAIIGGENSPLHF; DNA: TGTGCCATCATTGGAGGGGAAAATTCACCCCTCCACTTT
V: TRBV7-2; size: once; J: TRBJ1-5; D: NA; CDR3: CASSPQENSNQPQHF; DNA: TGTGCCAGCAGCCCACAGGAAAATAGCAATCAGCCCCAGCATTTT
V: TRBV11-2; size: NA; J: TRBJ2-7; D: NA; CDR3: CASSLGRISYEQYF; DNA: TGTGCCAGCAGCTTAGGGCGGATTTCCTACGAGCAGTACTTC
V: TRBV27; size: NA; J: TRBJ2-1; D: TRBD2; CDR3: CASSSREEVEQFF; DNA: TGTGCCAGCTCCTCTCGGGAGGAGGTTGAGCAGTTCTTC
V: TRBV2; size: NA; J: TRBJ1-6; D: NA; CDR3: CASSIHSPLHF; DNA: TGTGCCAGCAGTATACATTCCCCCCTCCACTTT
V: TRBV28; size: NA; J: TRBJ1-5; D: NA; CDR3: CASIPGFNQPQHF; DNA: TGTGCCAGCATCCCGGGGTTCAATCAGCCCCAGCATTTT
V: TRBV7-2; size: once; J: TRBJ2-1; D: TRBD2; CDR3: CASSLVGLPIYNEQFF; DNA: TGTGCCAGCAGCTTAGTGGGACTACCCATTTACAATGAGCAGTTCTTC
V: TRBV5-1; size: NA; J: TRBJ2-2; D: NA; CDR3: CASSFGQGWAGELFF; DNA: TGCGCCAGCAGCTTCGGGCAGGGTTGGGCCGGGGAGCTGTTTTTT
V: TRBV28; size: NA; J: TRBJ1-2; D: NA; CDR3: CASSLRGSWTYGYTF; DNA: TGTGCCAGCAGTTTAAGGGGCAGTTGGACCTATGGCTACACCTTT
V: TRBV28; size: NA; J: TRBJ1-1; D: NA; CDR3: CASSLLGGLEAFF; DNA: TGTGCCAGCAGTTTATTGGGGGGGCTTGAAGCTTTCTTT
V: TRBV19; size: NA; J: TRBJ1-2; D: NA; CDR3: CASSSGGFARANNYGYTF; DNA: TGTGCCAGTAGTAGCGGAGGATTCGCCCGGGCGAATAACTATGGCTACACCTTC
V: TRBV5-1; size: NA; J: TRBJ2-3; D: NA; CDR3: CASSPSEPRVNTQYF; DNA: TGCGCCAGCAGCCCAAGCGAACCCAGGGTAAATACGCAGTATTTT
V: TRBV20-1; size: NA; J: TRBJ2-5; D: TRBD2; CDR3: CSASTGRVQETQYF; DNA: TGCAGTGCTAGTACCGGGAGGGTCCAAGAGACCCAGTACTTC
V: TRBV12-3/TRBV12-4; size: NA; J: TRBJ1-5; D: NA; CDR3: CAGPTGTQPQHF; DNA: TGTGCCGGACCAACAGGGACTCAGCCCCAGCATTTT
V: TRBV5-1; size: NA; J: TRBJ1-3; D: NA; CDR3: CASSLAGTRSGNTIYF; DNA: TGCGCCAGCAGCTTGGCCGGGACACGCTCTGGAAACACCATATATTTT
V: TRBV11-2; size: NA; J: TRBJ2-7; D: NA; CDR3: CASSLTRGSYEQYF; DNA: TGTGCCAGCAGCCTTACCCGGGGATCCTACGAGCAGTACTTC